This T cell receptor beta chain appears in the sequencing data of a study of beta chain features in type 1 diabetes. About the research overall: Across all samples, about 100 million sorted cells were examined.

What was sequenced were expressed TCRB transcripts, since all of the isolated RNA had been reverse transcribed. Method: immunoSEQ multiplex PCR; TCRdb's copy keeps in-frame clones and lacks some. The sample yields some 140,000 clones, 7% to 10% seen once. Sorting produced populations that all topped 98% purity. This clonotype was sampled from a man younger than 30 in good health. Sequencing used central memory CD4+ T cells from blood.

The CDR3 here is CASIGRGQGSSPLHF. CDR3 DNA sequence: TGTGCCAGTATTGGCCGGGGACAGGGGAGCTCACCCCTCCACTTT. V and J are TRBV19 and TRBJ1-6, with 10 nucleotides matching TRBD1. Germline CDR1 and CDR2: LNHDA and SQIVND (reference sequence). The CDR3 loop spans 15 amino acids. Germline trimming cut 7 bases from V and 10 bases from J; bases unmatched to any gene: 10.